The clone carrying this TCR beta chain came up a few times. Its antigen is currently unknown. Trimming took 6 bases from V and 1 from J; bases not matched to a gene: 4. The CDR3 has 14 amino acids. TCRdb redid the calling of the 5' RACE reads with MiXCR, one entry per CDR3 protein. Of about 250,000 distinct CDR3 sequences listed, just over 15% are singletons. These data belong to a study of T-cell memory formation after mild COVID-19. Study-level results: Confirmation was lacking for SARS-CoV-2 specificity of second-wave clones that peaked on day 37.

This TCR was recovered from an adult woman who had mild COVID-19 (a few samples of this study predate the infection). Cell type and time point are not known. Sample: PBMCs or a T cell subset sorted from them (not recorded which). The chain recombines TRBV12-3 or TRBV12-4 with TRBJ2-7; 9 positions match TRBD2. Here the CDR3 DNA reads TGTGCCAGCAGAGAAAGCGGGAGGTCCTACGAGCAGTACTTC. It yields the protein CASRESGRSYEQYF.